Shown below are 29 T cell receptor beta chains from a single sample sequenced in a study of blood T cells in healthy people across ages. A sample-barcoded 5' primer and a J-beta primer mix were used in a second PCR of roughly 6 to 12 cycles. From the 5' RACE reads, TCRdb called clonotypes with MiXCR, one entry per CDR3 protein. The repertoire holds hundreds of thousands of distinct CDR3 sequences, with roughly three fifths as singletons. Input material: blood. These TCRs come from a man aged 40-50 years in good health.

In its sample, this clonotype was seen a few times. This rearrangement joins TRBV29-1 to TRBJ2-1, with 13 bases identical to TRBD2. CDR1 and CDR2 from the germline V gene are SQVTM and ANQGSEA. The CDR3 is 14 amino acids. V gave up 7 bases and J gave up 2 bases; unmatched junction bases: 2. The DNA for the CDR3 is TGCAGCGCCGGGACTAGCGGGGCCTACAATGAGCAGTTCTTC. Translating gives CSAGTSGAYNEQFF.

The chain couples TRBV5-1 to TRBJ2-1; perhaps D is TRBD1 or TRBD2 (6 bases each). Germline V gene data show CDR1 as SGHRS and CDR2 as YFSETQ. This CDR3 has 14 amino acids. Trimming stripped 2 bases from V and 7 bases from J, with 13 bases between. This chain's CDR3 is CASSFMTGANEQFF. The CDR3 region has the DNA TGCGCCAGCAGCTTTATGACGGGGGCTAATGAGCAGTTCTTC. The entire variable domain, with the rest obtained from reference TRBV5-1 and TRBJ2-1, is as follows: KAGVTQTPRYLIKTRGQQVTLSCSPISGHRSVSWYQQTPGQGLQFLFEYFSETQRNKGNFPGRFSGRQFSNSRSEMNVSTLELGDSALYLCASSFMTGANEQFFGPGTRLTVL.

This chain uses TRBV29-1 with TRBJ1-2; TRBD1 matches at 12 bases. The CDR3 consists of 15 residues. The V gene end was trimmed by 7 bases and the J gene end by 5 bases; junction bases not matched to a gene: 11. Germline V gene data show CDR1 as SQVTM and CDR2 as ANQGSEA. CDR3 DNA: TGCAGCGCGGCTTCCGGGACAGGGGGCATATATGGCTACACCTTC. This gives the protein CSAASGTGGIYGYTF. Based on the CDR3 plus reference TRBV29-1 and TRBJ1-2, the full variable domain is SAVISQKPSRDICQRGTSLTIQCQVDSQVTMMFWYRQQPGQSLTLIATANQGSEATYESGFVIDKFPISRPNLTFSTLTVSNMSPEDSSIYLCSAASGTGGIYGYTFGSGTRLTVV.

The chain uses TRBV25-1 and TRBJ1-6; D is ambiguous. Deletions cut 1 base from V and 10 bases from J, with 14 bases between. Germline V gives CDR1 MGHDK, CDR2 SYGVNS. CDR3 size: 15 residues. The CDR3 here is CASSESIGIGSPLHF. CDR3 DNA sequence: TGTGCCAGCAGTGAATCTATAGGGATTGGGTCACCCCTCCACTTT.

This chain joins TRBV14 and TRBJ2-4; D is unresolved. V was trimmed by 2 bases and J by 6 bases, leaving 8 bases between them. CDR3 length: 13 amino acids. Germline V lookup: CDR1 SGHDN, CDR2 FVKESK. CDR3 region: CASSQQDANIQYF. The CDR3 coding sequence is TGTGCCAGCAGCCAACAAGACGCAAACATTCAGTACTTC.

The CDR3 DNA sequence: TGTGCCAGCAGCCAAGCCGGGACTAGCGGGACAAGCGGTTACTACGACCAGTACTTC. Amino acid sequence: CASSQAGTSGTSGYYDQYF. The V and J genes are TRBV4-2 and TRBJ2-4, with 13 bases matching TRBD2. The CDR3 totals 19 residues. J was trimmed by 13 bases and V by 1 base; bases with no gene match: 19. CDR1 is LGHNA and CDR2 is YNFKEQ in the germline V gene.

The J gene is TRBJ2-7, the V gene TRBV7-2; TRBD2 matches at 8 bases. The J call may be incorrect, as the DNA end agrees better with TRBJ2-4. CDR3 size: 16 residues. Germline-derived CDR1 and CDR2 are SGHTA and FQGNSA. In nucleotides, the CDR3 is TGTGCCAGCAGCTTCAACGGGGGGGCCTCCCAAAACATTCAGTACTTC. Protein sequence: CASSFNGGASQNIQYF.

In this sample, this clonotype turned up many times. The rearrangement links TRBV20-1 to TRBJ2-5, with 7 bases aligning to TRBD1. The CDR3 sequence is 15 residues long. V lost 3 bases to trimming and J lost 3 bases; unmatched junction nucleotides: 10. Per the germline V gene, CDR1 is DFQATT and CDR2 is SNEGSKA (reference sequence). DNA for the CDR3: TGCAGTGCTAGGACCTCCAGGGGGATCAAAGAGACCCAGTACTTC. Translating gives CSARTSRGIKETQYF.

This rearrangement joins TRBV7-9 to TRBJ2-6; TRBD1 agrees at 8 bases. V lost 9 bases and J lost 1; bases outside the gene matches: 17. Germline CDR1 reads SEHNR; CDR2 reads FQNEAQ (reference sequence). This CDR3 region has 19 residues. The CDR3 coding sequence is TGTGCCAGTCGGATACCATCCAGGGGGCGCGGATCTGGGGCCAACGTCCTGACTTTC. Protein: CASRIPSRGRGSGANVLTF.

This sequence joins TRBV12-3 or TRBV12-4 and TRBJ2-3, with D hard to call. The CDR3 consists of 14 residues. Trimming stripped 3 bases from V and 6 bases from J, with 13 bases between. The CDR3 protein is CASSLVRARDTQYF. The CDR3 nucleotides read TGTGCCAGCAGTTTGGTCCGGGCGCGGGATACGCAGTATTTT.

This chain uses TRBV20-1 with TRBJ2-7, with D maybe TRBD1 (5 bases). Germline-derived CDR1 and CDR2 are DFQATT and SNEGSKA (reference sequence). This CDR3 has 13 residues. V lost 6 bases and J 0 bases, leaving 12 bases between the germline ends. The CDR3 DNA sequence: TGCAGTGCGTCCAGGGAAAACTCCTACGAGCAGTACTTC. This sequence encodes CSASRENSYEQYF.

This clonotype was seen a handful of times. The V gene is TRBV3-1, the J gene TRBJ2-1; possibly TRBD1 for D (6 bases). CDR1 and CDR2 from the germline V gene are LGHDT and YNNKEL (reference sequence). The CDR3 contains 13 residues. V lost 1 base and J lost 13, with 14 bases in between. The CDR3 region has the DNA TGTGCCAGCAGCCAAGGGAGAGGGACACCTCAGTTCTTC. It codes for CASSQGRGTPQFF.

This clonotype was seen only a few times. The rearrangement links TRBV20-1 to TRBJ2-1; D might be TRBD2 (6 bases). Trimming pared 6 bases from V and 7 bases from J, leaving 19 bases between. The CDR3 totals 14 residues. Germline V gene sequence: CDR1 DFQATT, CDR2 SNEGSKA (reference sequence). CDR3 bases: TGCAGTGCCTCCCGTTGGGTGGGAGGAAATGAGCAGTTCTTC. This encodes CSASRWVGGNEQFF.

This chain uses TRBV7-2 with TRBJ2-7, with TRBD2 as a possible D gene (6 bases). Looked up from germline, CDR1 is SGHTA and CDR2 is FQGNSA. The length of the CDR3 is 15 residues. Trimming cost V 1 base and J 0 bases, with 10 bases left between them. This CDR3 reads CASSLDGGNSYEQYF. The CDR3 nucleotides are TGTGCCAGCAGCTTAGATGGCGGGAACTCCTACGAGCAGTACTTC. Together with reference TRBV7-2 and TRBJ2-7, the CDR3 gives the full variable domain: GAGVSQSPSNKVTEKGKDVELRCDPISGHTALYWYRQSLGQGLEFLIYFQGNSAPDKSGLPSDRFSAERTGGSVSTLTIQRTQQEDSAVYLCASSLDGGNSYEQYFGPGTRLTVT.

The genes are TRBV29-1 and TRBJ1-1; D is possibly TRBD1 (5 bases). Trimming stripped 1 base from V and 4 bases from J, with 13 bases between. Looked up from germline, CDR1 is SQVTM and CDR2 is ANQGSEA. This CDR3 is built from 14 residues. CDR3 sequence: CSVEGGRAGTEAFF. The CDR3 coding sequence is TGCAGCGTTGAAGGAGGCAGGGCGGGCACTGAAGCTTTCTTT.

The rearrangement joins TRBV6-2 or TRBV6-3 to TRBJ2-5; TRBD2 is a possible D gene (6 bases). V was trimmed by 4 bases and J by 5 bases, leaving 23 bases between them. Germline-derived CDR1 and CDR2 are MNHEY and SVGEGT. This CDR3 comprises 17 residues. CDR3: CASSWASGEPHRETQYF. DNA of the CDR3: TGTGCCAGCAGTTGGGCCTCGGGGGAACCCCATCGGGAGACCCAGTACTTC.

CDR3 in DNA: TGCGCCAGCAGCCGTACGGGACAGACGAACACTGAAGCTTTCTTT. It translates to CASSRTGQTNTEAFF. The chain couples TRBV5-1 to TRBJ1-1, with TRBD1 matching over 7 bases. This CDR3 contains 15 residues. Germline CDR1 is SGHRS and CDR2 is YFSETQ. V gave up 4 bases and J gave up 1 base; unmatched junction bases: 7.

The chain combines TRBV29-1 with TRBJ1-2, with D perhaps matching TRBD1 (6 bases). With 7 bases removed from V and 3 bases from J, the gap between germline ends came to 9 bases. The CDR3 covers 11 residues. Germline loops: CDR1 SQVTM, CDR2 ANQGSEA. The CDR3 DNA reads as TGCAGCGGAGGGGGACACTATGGCTACACCTTC. Translating it yields CSGGGHYGYTF.

This clonotype showed up just once. This sequence joins TRBV6-5 and TRBJ2-1; no clear D. The V end was cut by 2 bases, the J end by 6 bases, with 8 bases between. Germline V CDR1 and CDR2: MNHEY, SVGAGI. This CDR3 comprises 13 residues. The chain's CDR3 is CASSYRHTNEQFF. The CDR3 DNA sequence: TGTGCCAGCAGTTACCGACACACCAATGAGCAGTTCTTC.

This sequence joins TRBV13 and TRBJ2-7; D possibly matches TRBD1 or TRBD2 (5 bases each). Per the germline V gene, CDR1 is PRHDT and CDR2 is FYEKMQ (reference sequence). Trimming left V 5 bases short and J 2 bases short, with 16 bases between. The CDR3 loop spans 15 amino acids. The CDR3 loop is CASSTGRRATYEQYF. Written as DNA, the CDR3 is TGTGCCAGCAGCACGGGGCGCCGGGCAACCTACGAGCAGTACTTC.

This clonotype showed up just a few times. This sequence joins TRBV11-3 and TRBJ2-4, with a weak D call TRBD1 (6 bases). The CDR3 extends over 13 amino acids. Germline CDR1 reads SGHNT; CDR2 reads YENEEA. V was clipped by 1 base and J by 11 bases, with 12 bases between them. The CDR3 sequence is CASSLGGRGVQYF. Here the CDR3 DNA reads TGTGCCAGCAGCTTAGGTGGCAGGGGAGTTCAGTACTTC.

The chain recombines TRBV6-5 with TRBJ2-1, with a weak D call TRBD2 (5 bases). Trimming removed 3 bases from V and 9 bases from J, with 12 bases in between. The CDR3 contains 13 residues. CDR1 is MNHEY and CDR2 is SVGAGI in the germline V gene. CDR3 in DNA: TGTGCCAGCAGTTATTGGGAGTTCGGTGAGCAGTTCTTC. Translating it yields CASSYWEFGEQFF.

This chain links TRBV6-5 with TRBJ2-5, with 8 bases fitting TRBD2. This CDR3 is built from 12 residues. J gave up 11 bases and V 9 bases, and 11 bases lay outside the gene matches. Germline V CDR1 and CDR2: MNHEY, SVGAGI. CDR3 in amino acids: CASKRGYNEQYF. The CDR3 nucleotides read TGTGCCAGTAAGCGGGGGTACAATGAGCAGTACTTC.

This chain connects TRBV20-1 to TRBJ2-5; 11 nucleotides line up with TRBD2. The CDR3 is 17 residues long. The germline gives CDR1 DFQATT, CDR2 SNEGSKA (reference sequence). The V and J ends lost 0 bases and 7 bases, in that order; junction bases with no gene match: 13. The CDR3 region has the DNA TGCAGTGCTAGAGATAGGCAGGCTAGCGGGGGGTTAGGGACCCAGTACTTC. Protein: CSARDRQASGGLGTQYF.

This clonotype showed up just a few times. The rearrangement joins TRBV29-1 to TRBJ2-7; D not resolved. CDR1 is SQVTM and CDR2 is ANQGSEA in the germline V gene. The CDR3 runs 11 residues. V shed 6 bases and J shed 4 bases, with 10 bases lying between them. The CDR3 bases are TGCAGCGTCGCCACAGAGTACGAGCAGTACTTC. It specifies CSVATEYEQYF.

The V call is TRBV7-2, the J call TRBJ2-7; the D call may be TRBD1 or TRBD2 (6 bases each). The V gene lost 1 base and the J gene lost 7 bases, with 17 bases spanning the gap. Germline assignment: CDR1 SGHTA and CDR2 FQGNSA. This CDR3 spans 15 amino acids. This chain's CDR3 is CASSLEGGKGREQYF. As DNA, the CDR3 is TGTGCCAGCAGCTTAGAGGGGGGAAAGGGTAGAGAGCAGTACTTC.

The gene calls are TRBV24-1 and TRBJ2-1; D is undetermined. The CDR3 extends over 14 amino acids. The V gene's germline CDR1 is KGHDR and CDR2 SFDVKD. V shed 4 bases and J shed 10 bases, with 16 bases lying between them. CDR3 nucleotide sequence: TGTGCCACCAGTGAGGTGTCCGTCCGCAACGAGCAGTTCTTC. This codes for CATSEVSVRNEQFF.

The count of this clonotype is one. This chain uses TRBV7-2 with TRBJ2-1; 14 bases line up with TRBD2. Germline lookup yields CDR1 SGHTA and CDR2 FQGNSA. J was trimmed by 8 bases and V by 4 bases; bases with no gene match: 4. This CDR3 contains 15 residues. Here the CDR3 reads CASSWAGLAGDEQFF. The DNA of the CDR3 is TGTGCCAGCAGCTGGGCGGGACTAGCGGGAGATGAGCAGTTCTTC.

The rearrangement uses TRBV10-3 and TRBJ1-5; TRBD1 aligns across 7 bases. Germline CDR1 is ENHRY and CDR2 is SYGVKD. The CDR3 totals 14 residues. After removal of 5 bases from V and 7 bases from J, the junction contained 8 bases not matched to a gene. As DNA, the CDR3 is TGTGCCATCAGTTCAGACAGGGTACGCCAGCCCCAGCATTTT. Protein product: CAISSDRVRQPQHF.